The 10 T cell receptor beta chains below were found in one sample sequenced in a study of CD8 T cells in ankylosing spondylitis. TCRdb reanalysed the 5' RACE reads using MiXCR and keeps one entry per CDR3 protein. The repertoire holds around 150,000 distinct CDR3 sequences, with around a tenth as singletons. Specimen: blood, either unsorted or a sorted T cell fraction (not recorded which). The receptors shown here come from a male donor with ankylosing spondylitis or in good health (not recorded which).

The table lists this clonotype with a few counts. The chain is built from TRBV3-1 and TRBJ2-7; D not resolved. Trimming removed 4 bases at V and 0 bases at J, with 16 bases between. The CDR3 is 16 residues long. Germline loops: CDR1 LGHDT, CDR2 YNNKEL (reference sequence). CDR3 coding DNA: TGTGCCAGCAGCCCCATTAAGGTGGCAGGCTCCTACGAGCAGTACTTC. This encodes CASSPIKVAGSYEQYF.

This clonotype was found many times. V usage is TRBV24-1 and J usage is TRBJ2-1; TRBD1 matches 9 bases. After removal of 3 bases from V and 2 bases from J, the junction contained 1 base not matched to a gene. CDR3 size: 15 residues. The V gene's germline CDR1 is KGHDR and CDR2 SFDVKD. In nucleotides, the CDR3 is TGTGCCACCAGTGATACAGGGGGCCCCTACAATGAGCAGTTCTTC. As protein: CATSDTGGPYNEQFF.

This clonotype was counted at least ten times. The CDR3 sequence is CASSWGRSRGYGYTF. In DNA, the CDR3 is TGCGCCAGCAGCTGGGGTCGAAGCAGGGGCTATGGCTACACCTTC. This chain connects TRBV5-1 to TRBJ1-2, with D perhaps matching TRBD1 (6 bases). There are 15 residues in the CDR3. V was cut by 3 bases and J by 4 bases, with 16 bases left in between. In germline, CDR1 is SGHRS, CDR2 YFSETQ.

Only a few counts were recorded for this clonotype. The rearrangement links TRBV6-1 to TRBJ1-1, with a weak D call TRBD1 (6 bases). CDR3 size: 16 residues. Germline V CDR1 and CDR2: MNHNS, SASEGT. V dropped 7 bases and J dropped 2 bases, with 20 bases sitting between them. Here the CDR3 reads CASIDRPGRLNTEAFF. The DNA for the CDR3 is TGTGCCAGCATCGACAGGCCCGGGAGGCTAAACACTGAAGCTTTCTTT.

This clonotype was found many times. This chain links TRBV24-1 with TRBJ2-5; 8 nucleotides match TRBD2. The CDR3 is 14 amino acids. Trimming took 4 bases from V and 9 from J; bases not matched to a gene: 9. Germline CDR1 is KGHDR and CDR2 is SFDVKD. The CDR3 is CATSDNSGALAQYF. The DNA of the CDR3 is TGTGCCACCAGTGACAATAGCGGGGCGTTGGCCCAGTACTTC.

This clonotype has a count of ten or more. The CDR3 sequence: CASSYSRGTRVAGQILYEQYF. The CDR3 DNA follows: TGTGCCAGCAGTTACTCGAGGGGGACCCGCGTTGCGGGACAGATCTTATACGAGCAGTACTTC. The chain recombines TRBV6-6 with TRBJ2-7, with D tentatively TRBD1 (7 bases). The germline V and J ends were trimmed by 0 bases and 4 bases, with 31 bases remaining between them. Germline lookup yields CDR1 MNHNY and CDR2 SVGAGI (reference sequence). This CDR3 spans 21 amino acids.

The V gene is TRBV20-1, the J gene TRBJ2-3; 8 bases agree with TRBD2. V shed 4 bases and J 0 bases; nucleotides not matched to a gene: 6. Germline CDR1 DFQATT, CDR2 SNEGSKA (reference sequence). The CDR3 extends over 15 amino acids. The CDR3 sequence: CSAISLAGSTDTQYF. The CDR3 DNA reads as TGCAGTGCTATTAGTTTAGCGGGGAGCACAGATACGCAGTATTTT.

This clonotype was detected many times. The chain combines TRBV12-3 or TRBV12-4 with TRBJ2-2, with 9 bases aligning to TRBD2. The CDR3 extends over 16 amino acids. V shed 7 bases and J 5 bases; nucleotides not matched to a gene: 11. The CDR3 DNA reads as TGTGCCAGCACCAAAGCGGGAGGCCTTAATACCGGGGAGCTGTTTTTT. This sequence encodes CASTKAGGLNTGELFF.

This clonotype was counted many times. CDR3 amino acids: CAISESEGPSYEQYF. In nucleotides, the CDR3 is TGTGCCATCAGTGAGTCGGAGGGCCCCTCCTACGAGCAGTACTTC. The chain carries TRBV10-3 and TRBJ2-7, with a tentative D call TRBD2 (6 bases). The V end lost 0 bases, the J end lost 0 bases, and 9 bases lay between the germline ends. Germline loops: CDR1 ENHRY, CDR2 SYGVKD. The CDR3 is 15 amino acids.

The chain employs TRBV6-6 and TRBJ2-5; D not certain. Germline CDR1 and CDR2: MNHNY and SVGAGI (reference sequence). The CDR3 loop spans 11 amino acids. Trimming stripped 0 bases from V and 5 bases from J, with 1 base between. The CDR3 DNA reads as TGTGCCAGCAGTTACTCGGAGACCCAGTACTTC. Amino acid sequence: CASSYSETQYF.